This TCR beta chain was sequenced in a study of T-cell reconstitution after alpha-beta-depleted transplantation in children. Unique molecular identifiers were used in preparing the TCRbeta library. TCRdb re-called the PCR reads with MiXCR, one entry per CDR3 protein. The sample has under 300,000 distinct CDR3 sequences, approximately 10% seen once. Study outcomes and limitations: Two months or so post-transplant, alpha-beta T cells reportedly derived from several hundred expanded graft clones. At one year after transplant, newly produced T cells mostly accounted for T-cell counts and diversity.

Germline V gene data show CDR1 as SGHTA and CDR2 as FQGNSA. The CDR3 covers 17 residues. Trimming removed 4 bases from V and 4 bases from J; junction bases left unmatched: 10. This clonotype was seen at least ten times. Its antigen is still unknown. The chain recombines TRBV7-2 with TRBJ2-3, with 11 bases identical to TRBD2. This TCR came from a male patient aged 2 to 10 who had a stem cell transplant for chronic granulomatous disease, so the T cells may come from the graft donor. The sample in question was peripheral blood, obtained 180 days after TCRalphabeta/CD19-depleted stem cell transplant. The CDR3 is CASSSTEGLAAADTQYF. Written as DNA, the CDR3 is TGTGCCAGCAGCTCTACCGAGGGACTAGCGGCGGCAGATACGCAGTATTTT. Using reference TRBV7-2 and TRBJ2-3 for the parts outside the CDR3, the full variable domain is GAGVSQSPSNKVTEKGKDVELRCDPISGHTALYWYRQSLGQGLEFLIYFQGNSAPDKSGLPSDRFSAERTGGSVSTLTIQRTQQEDSAVYLCASSSTEGLAAADTQYFGPGTRLTVL.